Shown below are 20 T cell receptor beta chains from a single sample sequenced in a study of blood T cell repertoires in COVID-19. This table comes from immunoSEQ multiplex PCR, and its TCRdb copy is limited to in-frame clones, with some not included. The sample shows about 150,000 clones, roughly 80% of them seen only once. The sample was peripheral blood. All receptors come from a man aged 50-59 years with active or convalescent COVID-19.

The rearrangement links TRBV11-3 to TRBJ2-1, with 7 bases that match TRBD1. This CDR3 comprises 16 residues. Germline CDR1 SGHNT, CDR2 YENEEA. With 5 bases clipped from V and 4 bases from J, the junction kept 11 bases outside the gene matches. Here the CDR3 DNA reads TGTGCCAGCAGCCCCCACGGGACAGTAAGTTACAATGAGCAGTTCTTC. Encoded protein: CASSPHGTVSYNEQFF. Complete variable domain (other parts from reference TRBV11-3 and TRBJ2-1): EAGVVQSPRYKIIEKKQPVAFWCNPISGHNTLYWYLQNLGQGPELLIRYENEEAVDDSQLPKDRFSAERLKGVDSTLKIQPAELGDSAVYLCASSPHGTVSYNEQFFGPGTRLTVL.

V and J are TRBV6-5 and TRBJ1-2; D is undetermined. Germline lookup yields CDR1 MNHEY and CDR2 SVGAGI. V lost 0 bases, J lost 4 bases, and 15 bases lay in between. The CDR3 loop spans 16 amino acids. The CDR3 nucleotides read TGTGCCAGCAGTTACTCGCCAATGGACGGAGGCTATGGCTACACCTTC. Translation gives CASSYSPMDGGYGYTF.

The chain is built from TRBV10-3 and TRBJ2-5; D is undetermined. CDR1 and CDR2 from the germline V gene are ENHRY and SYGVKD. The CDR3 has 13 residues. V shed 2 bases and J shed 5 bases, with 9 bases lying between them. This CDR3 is CAISEPSWETQYF. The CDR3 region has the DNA TGTGCCATCAGTGAGCCTAGTTGGGAGACCCAGTACTTC.

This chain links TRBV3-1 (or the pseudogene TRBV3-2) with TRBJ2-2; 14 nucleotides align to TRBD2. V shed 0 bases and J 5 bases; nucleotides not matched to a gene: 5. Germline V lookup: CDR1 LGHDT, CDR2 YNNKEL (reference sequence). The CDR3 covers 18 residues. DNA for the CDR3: TGTGCCAGCAGCCAAGAAGGACTAGCGGGAGGAGGGACCGGGGAGCTGTTTTTT. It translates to CASSQEGLAGGGTGELFF.

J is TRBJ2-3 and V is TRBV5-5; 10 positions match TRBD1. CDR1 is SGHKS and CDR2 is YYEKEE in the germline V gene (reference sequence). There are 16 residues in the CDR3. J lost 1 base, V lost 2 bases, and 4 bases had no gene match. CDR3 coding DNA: TGTGCCAGCAGCTTAAGCGGGACAGGGGGCACAGATACGCAGTATTTT. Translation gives CASSLSGTGGTDTQYF.

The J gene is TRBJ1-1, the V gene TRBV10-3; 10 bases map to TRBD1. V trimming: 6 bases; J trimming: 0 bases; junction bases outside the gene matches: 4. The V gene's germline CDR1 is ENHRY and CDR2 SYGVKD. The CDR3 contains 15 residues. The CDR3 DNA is TGTGCCATCAGGGGTGGGACAGGGGTGAACACTGAAGCTTTCTTT. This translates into CAIRGGTGVNTEAFF.

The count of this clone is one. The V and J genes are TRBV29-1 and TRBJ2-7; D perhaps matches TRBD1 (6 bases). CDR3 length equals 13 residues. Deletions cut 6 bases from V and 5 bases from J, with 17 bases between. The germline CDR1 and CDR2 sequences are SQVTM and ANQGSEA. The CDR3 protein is CSVYPQGRNEQYF. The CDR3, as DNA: TGCAGCGTCTACCCACAGGGCCGGAACGAGCAGTACTTC.

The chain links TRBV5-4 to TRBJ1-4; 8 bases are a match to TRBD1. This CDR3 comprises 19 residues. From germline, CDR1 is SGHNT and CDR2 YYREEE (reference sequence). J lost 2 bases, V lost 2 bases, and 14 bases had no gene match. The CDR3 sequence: CASSFGGTGGHFTNEKLFF. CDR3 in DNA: TGTGCCAGCAGCTTTGGTGGTACAGGGGGGCATTTCACTAATGAAAAACTGTTTTTT. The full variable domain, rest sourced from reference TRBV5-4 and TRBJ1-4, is ETGVTQSPTHLIKTRGQQVTLRCSSQSGHNTVSWYQQALGQGPQFIFQYYREEENGRGNFPPRFSGLQFPNYSSELNVNALELDDSALYLCASSFGGTGGHFTNEKLFFGSGTQLSVL.

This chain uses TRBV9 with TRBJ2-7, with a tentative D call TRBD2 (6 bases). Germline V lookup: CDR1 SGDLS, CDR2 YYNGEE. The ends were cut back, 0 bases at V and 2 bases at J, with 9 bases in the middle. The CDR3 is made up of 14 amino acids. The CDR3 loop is CASSVGGGTYEQYF. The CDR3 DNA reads TGTGCCAGCAGCGTAGGTGGCGGGACCTACGAGCAGTACTTC.

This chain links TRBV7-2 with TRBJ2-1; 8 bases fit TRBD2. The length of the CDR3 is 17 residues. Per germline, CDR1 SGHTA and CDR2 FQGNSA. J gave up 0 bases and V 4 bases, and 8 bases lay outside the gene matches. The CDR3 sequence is CASSSATGGVSYNEQFF. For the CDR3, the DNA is TGTGCCAGCAGCTCCGCTACGGGGGGGGTCTCCTACAATGAGCAGTTCTTC.

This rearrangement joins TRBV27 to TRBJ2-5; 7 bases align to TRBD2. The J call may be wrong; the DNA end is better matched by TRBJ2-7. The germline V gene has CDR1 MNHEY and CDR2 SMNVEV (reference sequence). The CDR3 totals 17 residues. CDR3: CASSLGFSGARSYEQYF. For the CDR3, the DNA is TGTGCCAGCAGTTTGGGGTTCAGCGGGGCCCGCTCCTACGAGCAGTACTTC.

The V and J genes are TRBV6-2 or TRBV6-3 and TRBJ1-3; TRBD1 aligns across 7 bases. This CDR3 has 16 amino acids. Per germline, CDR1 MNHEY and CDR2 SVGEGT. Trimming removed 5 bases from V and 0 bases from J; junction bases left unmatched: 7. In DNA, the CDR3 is TGTGCCAGCAGTCCGAACTGGGACAGCTCTGGAAACACCATATATTTT. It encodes CASSPNWDSSGNTIYF.

CDR3: CASSLGVRDGELFF. CDR3 sequence (DNA): TGTGCCAGCAGTTTGGGAGTACGTGACGGGGAGCTGTTTTTT. The chain is built from TRBV11-3 and TRBJ2-2, with D maybe TRBD2 (5 bases). The V end was cut by 6 bases, the J end by 7 bases, with 15 bases between. The CDR3 is 14 residues long. CDR1 SGHNT and CDR2 YENEEA come from the germline V gene. The entire variable domain, with the rest obtained from reference TRBV11-3 and TRBJ2-2, is as follows: EAGVVQSPRYKIIEKKQPVAFWCNPISGHNTLYWYLQNLGQGPELLIRYENEEAVDDSQLPKDRFSAERLKGVDSTLKIQPAELGDSAVYLCASSLGVRDGELFFGEGSRLTVL.

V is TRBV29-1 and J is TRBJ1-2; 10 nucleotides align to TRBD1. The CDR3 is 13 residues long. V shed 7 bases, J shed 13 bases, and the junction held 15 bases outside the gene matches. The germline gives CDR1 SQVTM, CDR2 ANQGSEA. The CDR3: CSALTQTGGAFTF. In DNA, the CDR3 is TGCAGCGCCCTAACCCAGACAGGGGGCGCATTCACCTTC.

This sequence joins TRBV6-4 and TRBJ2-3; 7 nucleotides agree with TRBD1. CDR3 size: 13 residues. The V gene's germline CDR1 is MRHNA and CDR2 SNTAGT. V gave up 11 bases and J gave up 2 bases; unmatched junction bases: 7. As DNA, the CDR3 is TGTGCCCGTTCGGACAGGTTCACAGATACGCAGTATTTT. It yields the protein CARSDRFTDTQYF.

CDR3 amino acids: CASSLGNSQETQYF. DNA of the CDR3: TGTGCCAGCAGCTTAGGCAACAGCCAAGAGACCCAGTACTTC. The V and J genes are TRBV7-7 and TRBJ2-5; D not resolved. The germline gives CDR1 SSHAT, CDR2 FNYEAQ (reference sequence). V was clipped by 1 base and J by 1 base, with 7 bases between them. This CDR3 region has 14 residues. The full variable domain, with the rest looked up from reference TRBV7-7 and TRBJ2-5, is GAGVSQSPRYKVTKRGQDVTLRCDPISSHATLYWYQQALGQGPEFLTYFNYEAQPDKSGLPSDRFSAERPEGSISTLTIQRTEQRDSAMYRCASSLGNSQETQYFGPGTRLLVL.

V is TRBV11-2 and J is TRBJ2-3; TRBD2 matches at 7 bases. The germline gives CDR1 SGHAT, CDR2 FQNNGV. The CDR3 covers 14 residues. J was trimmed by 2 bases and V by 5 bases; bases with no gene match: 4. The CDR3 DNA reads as TGTGCCAGCAGCCCCCGGGACTACACAGATACGCAGTATTTT. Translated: CASSPRDYTDTQYF.

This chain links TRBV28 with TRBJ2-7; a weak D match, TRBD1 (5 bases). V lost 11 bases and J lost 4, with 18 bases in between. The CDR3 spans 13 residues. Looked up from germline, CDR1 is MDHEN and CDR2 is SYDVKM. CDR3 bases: TGTGCCGCCAGCAGGTTCAACAGGTACGAGCAGTACTTC. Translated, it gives CAASRFNRYEQYF.

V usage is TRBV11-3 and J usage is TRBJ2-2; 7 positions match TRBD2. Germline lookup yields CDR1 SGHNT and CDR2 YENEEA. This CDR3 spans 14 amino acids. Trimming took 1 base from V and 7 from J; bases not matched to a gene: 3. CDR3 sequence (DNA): TGTGCCAGCAGCTTAGTGGCTAGCGGCGGGGAGCTGTTTTTT. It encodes CASSLVASGGELFF.

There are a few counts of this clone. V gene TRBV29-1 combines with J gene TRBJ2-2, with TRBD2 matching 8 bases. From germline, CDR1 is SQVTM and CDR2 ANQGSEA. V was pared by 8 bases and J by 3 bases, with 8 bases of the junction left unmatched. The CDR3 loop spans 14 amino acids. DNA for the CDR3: TGCAGCTCCTCGGGAGGGAGTTACACCGGGGAGCTGTTTTTT. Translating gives CSSSGGSYTGELFF.